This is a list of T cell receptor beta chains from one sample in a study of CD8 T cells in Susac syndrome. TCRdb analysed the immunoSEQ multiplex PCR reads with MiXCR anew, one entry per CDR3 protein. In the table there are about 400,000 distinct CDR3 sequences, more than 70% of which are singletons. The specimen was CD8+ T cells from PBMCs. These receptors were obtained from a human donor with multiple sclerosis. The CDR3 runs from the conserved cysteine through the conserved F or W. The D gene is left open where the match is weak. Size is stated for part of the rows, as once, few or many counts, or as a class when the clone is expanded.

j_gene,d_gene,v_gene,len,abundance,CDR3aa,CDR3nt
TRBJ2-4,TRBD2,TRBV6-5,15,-,CASSYSGLEGNIQYF,TGTGCCAGCAGTTACTCCGGACTAGAGGGAAACATTCAGTACTTC
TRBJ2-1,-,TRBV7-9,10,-,CASSLFEQFF,TGTGCCAGCAGCTTATTTGAGCAGTTCTTC
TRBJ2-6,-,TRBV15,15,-,CATGTLPSGANVLTF,TGTGCCACAGGGACCCTACCCTCTGGGGCCAACGTCCTGACTTTC
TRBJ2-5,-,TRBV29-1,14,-,CSVEDVIGTETQYF,TGCAGCGTTGAAGATGTGATCGGGACGGAGACCCAGTACTTC
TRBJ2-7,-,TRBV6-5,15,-,CASSPGSLGTYEQYF,TGTGCCAGCAGTCCCGGGAGTCTTGGCACCTACGAGCAGTACTTC
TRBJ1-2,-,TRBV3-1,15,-,CASSQAQGTWDGYTF,TGTGCCAGCAGCCAAGCGCAGGGTACTTGGGATGGCTACACCTTC
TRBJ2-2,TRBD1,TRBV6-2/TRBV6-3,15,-,CASSLLQGETGELFF,TGTGCCAGCAGCTTACTTCAGGGGGAGACCGGGGAGCTGTTTTTT
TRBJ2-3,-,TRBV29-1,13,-,CSLGDYRADTQYF,TGCAGCCTCGGAGATTACAGAGCAGATACGCAGTATTTT
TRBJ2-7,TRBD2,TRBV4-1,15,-,CASSQDSLAGIEQYF,TGCGCCAGCAGCCAAGATAGCCTAGCGGGGATCGAGCAGTACTTC
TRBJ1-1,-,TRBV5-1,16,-,CASSLDTWTGDTEAFF,TGCGCCAGCAGCTTGGATACGTGGACGGGGGACACTGAAGCTTTCTTT
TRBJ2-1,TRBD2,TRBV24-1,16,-,CATSDLGLAGYNEQFF,TGTGCCACCAGTGATTTGGGACTAGCGGGCTACAATGAGCAGTTCTTC
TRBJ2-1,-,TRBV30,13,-,CAWSVLVDREQFF,TGTGCCTGGAGTGTACTGGTTGATCGTGAGCAGTTCTTC
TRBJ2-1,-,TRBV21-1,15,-,CASRFWIEGVAEQFF,TGTGCCAGCAGGTTCTGGATAGAGGGGGTTGCTGAGCAGTTCTTC
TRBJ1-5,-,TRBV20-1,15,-,CSAKSGGYVDQPQHF,TGCAGTGCTAAGAGCGGGGGATATGTCGATCAGCCCCAGCATTTT
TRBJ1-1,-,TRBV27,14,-,CASSFRDTNTEAFF,TGTGCCAGCAGTTTCCGGGACACGAACACTGAAGCTTTCTTT
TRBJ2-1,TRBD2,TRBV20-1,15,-,CSARGMTSGLDEQFF,TGCAGTGCTAGAGGAATGACTAGCGGACTTGATGAGCAGTTCTTC
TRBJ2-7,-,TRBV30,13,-,CAWSVVGPYEQYF,TGTGCCTGGAGTGTGGTGGGTCCCTACGAGCAGTACTTC
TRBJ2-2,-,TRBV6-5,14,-,CASKDFTYTGELFF,TGTGCCAGCAAGGATTTCACGTACACCGGGGAGCTGTTTTTT
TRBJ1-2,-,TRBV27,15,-,CASRIGVRPGYGYTF,TGTGCCAGCAGAATAGGGGTCCGCCCGGGCTATGGCTACACCTTC
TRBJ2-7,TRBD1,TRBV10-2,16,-,CASSETSTGDTYEQYF,TGCGCCAGCAGTGAGACTTCGACAGGGGATACCTACGAGCAGTACTTC
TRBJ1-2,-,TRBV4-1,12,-,CASSQGYEVYTF,TGCGCCAGCAGCCAAGGATACGAGGTCTACACCTTC
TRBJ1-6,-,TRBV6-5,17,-,CASSYSTPVTDNSPLHF,TGTGCCAGCAGTTACTCCACCCCCGTGACAGATAATTCACCCCTCCACTTT
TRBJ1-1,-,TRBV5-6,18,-,CASSLGGRWDGENTEAFF,TGTGCCAGCAGCTTGGGCGGTAGATGGGACGGCGAGAACACTGAAGCTTTCTTT
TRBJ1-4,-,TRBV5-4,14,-,CASSFGLGAEKLFF,TGTGCCAGCAGCTTCGGACTTGGAGCGGAAAAACTGTTTTTT
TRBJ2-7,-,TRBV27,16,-,CASSPNNAVHVYEQYF,TGTGCCAGCAGTCCCAACAACGCCGTTCACGTCTACGAGCAGTACTTC
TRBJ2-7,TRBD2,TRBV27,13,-,CASTGGNSYEQYF,TGTGCCAGCACGGGGGGTAACTCCTACGAGCAGTACTTC
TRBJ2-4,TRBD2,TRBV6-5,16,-,CASSYLLAGTLNIQYF,TGTGCCAGCAGTTACCTCCTAGCGGGGACCTTAAACATTCAGTACTTC
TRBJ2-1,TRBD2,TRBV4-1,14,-,CASSQGSGSNEQFF,TGCGCCAGCAGCCAGGGTAGCGGGAGCAATGAGCAGTTCTTC
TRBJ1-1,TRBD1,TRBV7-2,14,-,CASSYGTGKSEAFF,TGTGCCAGCAGCTACGGGACAGGGAAATCTGAAGCTTTCTTT
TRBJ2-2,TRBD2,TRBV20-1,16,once,CSAMSQREVSGGELFF,TGCAGTGCTATGTCCCAGCGGGAGGTCTCCGGCGGGGAGCTGTTTTTT
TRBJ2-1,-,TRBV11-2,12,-,CASSLTGHEQFF,TGTGCCAGCAGCCTCACGGGGCATGAGCAGTTCTTC
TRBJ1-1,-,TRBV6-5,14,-,CASSQDMQNTEAFF,TGTGCCAGCAGTCAGGACATGCAGAACACTGAAGCTTTCTTT
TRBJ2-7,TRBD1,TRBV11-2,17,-,CASSLVPRQGAWDEQYF,TGTGCCAGCAGCTTAGTCCCGCGACAGGGGGCGTGGGACGAGCAGTACTTC
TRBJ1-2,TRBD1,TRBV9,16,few,CASSGRDSGRDYGYTF,TGTGCCAGCAGCGGCCGGGACAGCGGGCGAGACTATGGCTACACCTTC
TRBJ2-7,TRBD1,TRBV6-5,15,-,CASSFHPGTGTEQYF,TGTGCCAGCAGTTTTCATCCCGGGACAGGGACGGAGCAGTACTTC
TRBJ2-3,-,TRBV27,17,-,CASSARRAGPLTDTQYF,TGTGCCAGCAGCGCCAGGAGGGCAGGGCCCCTCACAGATACGCAGTATTTT
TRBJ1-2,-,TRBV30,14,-,CAWSTGSGIRGYTF,TGTGCCTGGAGCACAGGGTCTGGGATTCGTGGCTACACCTTC
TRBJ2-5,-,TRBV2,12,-,CASMDSEETQYF,TGTGCCAGCATGGACAGTGAAGAGACCCAGTACTTC
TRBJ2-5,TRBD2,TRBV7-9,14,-,CASSLTTSGAAQYF,TGTGCCAGCAGCCTCACGACTAGCGGCGCGGCCCAGTACTTC
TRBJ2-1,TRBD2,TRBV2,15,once,CASRGGLAEVNEQFF,TGTGCCAGCAGGGGGGGACTAGCGGAGGTGAATGAGCAGTTCTTC
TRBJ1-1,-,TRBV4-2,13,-,CASNPTGNTEAFF,TGTGCCAGCAACCCTACCGGGAACACTGAAGCTTTCTTT
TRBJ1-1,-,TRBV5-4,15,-,CASSPGWGPNTEAFF,TGTGCCAGCAGCCCCGGGTGGGGCCCGAACACTGAAGCTTTCTTT
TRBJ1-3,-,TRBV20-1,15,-,CSAARLEVAGNTIYF,TGCAGTGCTGCCCGTTTGGAGGTCGCTGGAAACACCATATATTTT